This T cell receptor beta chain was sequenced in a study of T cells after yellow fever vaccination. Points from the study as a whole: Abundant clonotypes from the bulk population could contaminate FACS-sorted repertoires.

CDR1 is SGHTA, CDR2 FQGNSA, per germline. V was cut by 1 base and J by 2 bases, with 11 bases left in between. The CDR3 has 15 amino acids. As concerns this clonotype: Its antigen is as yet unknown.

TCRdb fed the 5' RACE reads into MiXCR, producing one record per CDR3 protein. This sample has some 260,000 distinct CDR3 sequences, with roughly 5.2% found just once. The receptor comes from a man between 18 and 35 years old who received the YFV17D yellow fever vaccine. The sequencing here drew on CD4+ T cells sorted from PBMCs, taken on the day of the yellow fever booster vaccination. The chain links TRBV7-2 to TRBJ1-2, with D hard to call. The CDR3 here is CASSLESGPNYGYTF. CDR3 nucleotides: TGTGCCAGCAGCTTAGAGAGTGGACCAAACTATGGCTACACCTTC.